The 32 T cell receptor beta chains below come from one sample, sequenced in a study of cytomegalovirus exposure and HLA in healthy donors. Repertoires were generated with immunoSEQ multiplex PCR, while TCRdb's copy carries only in-frame clones and drops some. This table holds roughly 100,000 clones, about 95% found once. The sample consisted of PBMCs. The origin of the receptors is a woman younger than 35 in good health and CMV-seronegative.

The J gene is TRBJ2-1, the V gene TRBV7-2, with D uncertain. V was shortened by 1 base and J by 3 bases, with 7 bases between the two germline ends. Germline-derived CDR1 and CDR2 are SGHTA and FQGNSA. The CDR3 loop spans 14 amino acids. CDR3 coding DNA: TGTGCCAGCAGCTTAGGCGGCAGCTACAATGAGCAGTTCTTC. Translated: CASSLGGSYNEQFF.

The chain uses TRBV30 and TRBJ2-7; D perhaps matches TRBD1 (6 bases). There are 13 residues in the CDR3. Germline CDR1 and CDR2: GTSNPN and SVGIG (reference sequence). Trimming took 0 bases from V and 6 from J, leaving 12 bases between them. Here the CDR3 reads CAWSVQGTGEQYF. CDR3 bases: TGTGCCTGGAGTGTACAGGGTACCGGCGAGCAGTACTTC. Drawing the rest from reference TRBV30 and TRBJ2-7, the complete variable domain is SQTIHQWPATLVQPVGSPLSLECTVEGTSNPNLYWYRQAAGRGLQLLFYSVGIGQISSEVPQNLSASRPQDRQFILSSKKLLLSDSGFYLCAWSVQGTGEQYFGPGTRLTVT.

The chain recombines TRBV27 with TRBJ2-7; TRBD1 matches 12 bases. Looked up from germline, CDR1 is MNHEY and CDR2 is SMNVEV (reference sequence). The CDR3 consists of 16 residues. The J segment lost 7 bases and the V segment lost 4 bases, leaving 11 bases of the junction unmatched. The CDR3: CASSSSPGQGAGEQYF. DNA for the CDR3: TGTGCCAGCAGTTCCTCACCGGGACAGGGGGCTGGTGAGCAGTACTTC.

V usage is TRBV5-1 and J usage is TRBJ1-2; 7 bases map to TRBD1. In germline, CDR1 is SGHRS, CDR2 YFSETQ. Unmatched junction bases numbered 9, after V lost 5 bases and J lost 5 bases. The CDR3 has 14 amino acids. For the CDR3, the DNA is TGCGCCAGCAGAGAGGGGGCAGGGTCGTATGGCTACACCTTC. It translates to CASREGAGSYGYTF.

CDR3 residues: CASSPSSENTIYF. The CDR3 DNA is TGTGCCAGCAGCCCTAGTTCGGAAAACACCATATATTTT. This chain connects TRBV7-9 to TRBJ1-3, with unresolved D. Trimming took off 5 bases at V and 6 bases at J, with 11 bases between the two ends. CDR1 is SEHNR and CDR2 is FQNEAQ in the germline V gene (reference sequence). The length of the CDR3 is 13 residues. The full variable domain, rest sourced from reference TRBV7-9 and TRBJ1-3, is DTGVSQNPRHKITKRGQNVTFRCDPISEHNRLYWYRQTLGQGPEFLTYFQNEAQLEKSRLLSDRFSAERPKGSFSTLEIQRTEQGDSAMYLCASSPSSENTIYFGEGSWLTVV.

The genes are TRBV27 and TRBJ1-2; 7 positions agree with TRBD1. The CDR3 length is 18 residues. J lost 0 bases, V lost 7 bases, and 17 bases had no gene match. Germline V gene lookup returns CDR1 MNHEY and CDR2 SMNVEV (reference sequence). The CDR3 nucleotides are TGTGCCAGCACCCTCAACCCGACAGGGCCCAGCCCTAACTATGGCTACACCTTC. Amino acids: CASTLNPTGPSPNYGYTF.

This clone was counted ten times or more. This rearrangement joins TRBV19 to TRBJ2-1; 7 nucleotides line up with TRBD2. This CDR3 contains 15 residues. Trimming removed 3 bases from V and 3 bases from J; junction bases left unmatched: 5. The germline gives CDR1 LNHDA, CDR2 SQIVND (reference sequence). CDR3 loop: CASSISSSGYNEQFF. CDR3 in DNA: TGTGCCAGTAGTATTTCGTCTAGCGGCTACAATGAGCAGTTCTTC. The whole variable domain, filled in from reference TRBV19 and TRBJ2-1, reads DGGITQSPKYLFRKEGQNVTLSCEQNLNHDAMYWYRQDPGQGLRLIYYSQIVNDFQKGDIAEGYSVSREKKESFPLTVTSAQKNPTAFYLCASSISSSGYNEQFFGPGTRLTVL.

The chain is built from TRBV6-4 and TRBJ2-1, with a weak D call TRBD2 (6 bases). This CDR3 is built from 15 residues. Per germline, CDR1 MRHNA and CDR2 SNTAGT. The V gene lost 3 bases and the J gene lost 0 bases, with 9 bases spanning the gap. CDR3 in amino acids: CASSEAGGSYNEQFF. Here the CDR3 DNA reads TGTGCCAGCAGTGAAGCGGGCGGCTCCTACAATGAGCAGTTCTTC.

The chain couples TRBV9 to TRBJ1-2; TRBD1 agrees at 9 bases. Trimming cost V 3 bases and J 3 bases; bases outside gene matches: 6. CDR3 length: 15 residues. Germline lookup yields CDR1 SGDLS and CDR2 YYNGEE. The CDR3 DNA sequence: TGTGCCAGCAGCGGCCGGGACAGGGAGGACTATGGCTACACCTTC. It specifies CASSGRDREDYGYTF.

The V and J genes are TRBV5-1 and TRBJ2-1; 8 nucleotides agree with TRBD1. V trimming: 5 bases; J trimming: 2 bases; junction bases outside the gene matches: 6. Germline CDR1 reads SGHRS; CDR2 reads YFSETQ. The CDR3 is 15 residues long. CDR3: CASRPGTGAYNEQFF. The DNA of the CDR3 is TGCGCCAGCAGGCCAGGGACAGGAGCCTACAATGAGCAGTTCTTC.

V usage is TRBV1 and J usage is TRBJ2-4; TRBD2 reflects the table's D call only, with no check against the DNA. TRBV1 corresponds to a pseudogene. CDR3 length: 16 amino acids. The CDR3 reads CTSSPDSGSGVDIQYF. CDR3 nucleotides: TGCACCAGCAGCCCTGATAGCGGGAGTGGGGTAGACATTCAGTACTTC.

This chain's CDR3 is CASSDGTGQLNSPLHF. The DNA for the CDR3 is TGTGCCAGCAGTGACGGGACAGGGCAACTAAATTCACCCCTCCACTTT. The V call is TRBV28, the J call TRBJ1-6; 9 bases are shared with TRBD1. Per germline, CDR1 MDHEN and CDR2 SYDVKM. The V gene end was trimmed by 5 bases and the J gene end by 7 bases; junction bases not matched to a gene: 9. The CDR3 sequence is 16 residues long.

This chain uses TRBV5-4 with TRBJ2-5; TRBD1 is a possible D gene (5 bases). Trimming stripped 0 bases from V and 1 base from J, with 7 bases between. CDR1 and CDR2 (germline): SGHNT, YYREEE (reference sequence). The CDR3 totals 14 residues. For the CDR3, the DNA is TGTGCCAGCAGCTTGGAAGGGGCCCAAGAGACCCAGTACTTC. Protein product: CASSLEGAQETQYF.

V gene TRBV27 combines with J gene TRBJ1-1; weak D call: TRBD1 (5 bases). V lost 4 bases and J lost 5, with 17 bases in between. The CDR3 extends over 15 amino acids. The germline CDR1 and CDR2 sequences are MNHEY and SMNVEV (reference sequence). The CDR3 loop reads CASSSLQAPRTEAFF. CDR3 in DNA: TGTGCCAGCAGTTCATTACAGGCACCCAGGACTGAAGCTTTCTTT.

This clone was picked up a small number of times. J is TRBJ1-4 and V is TRBV5-1; perhaps TRBD1 as D (5 bases). There are 15 residues in the CDR3. The V end was cut by 0 bases, the J end by 4 bases, with 10 bases between. The germline gives CDR1 SGHRS, CDR2 YFSETQ. The CDR3 sequence: CASSLGDSFNEKLFF. For the CDR3, the DNA is TGCGCCAGCAGCTTGGGAGACAGTTTTAATGAAAAACTGTTTTTT.

The chain uses TRBV5-1 and TRBJ2-3, with 16 bases matching TRBD2. The CDR3 sequence is 19 residues long. In germline, CDR1 is SGHRS, CDR2 YFSETQ. J gave up 6 bases and V 3 bases, and 13 bases lay outside the gene matches. The CDR3 spells CASSSTGTSGGALVDTQYF. CDR3 nucleotides: TGCGCCAGCAGCTCCACCGGGACTAGCGGGGGGGCCCTGGTGGATACGCAGTATTTT.

The V gene is TRBV9, the J gene TRBJ2-7; weak D call: TRBD2 (5 bases). CDR3 length equals 14 residues. Germline lookup yields CDR1 SGDLS and CDR2 YYNGEE. With 0 bases removed from V and 0 bases from J, the gap between germline ends came to 7 bases. The CDR3 bases are TGTGCCAGCAGCGTAGGCGGGTTCTCCTACGAGCAGTACTTC. Its protein product is CASSVGGFSYEQYF.

The chain uses TRBV5-5 and TRBJ2-3, with 7 bases identical to TRBD2. The V gene's germline CDR1 is SGHKS and CDR2 YYEKEE (reference sequence). Trimming took 2 bases from V and 4 from J; bases not matched to a gene: 4. The CDR3 has 14 amino acids. CDR3 region: CASSFRGGADTQYF. The CDR3, as DNA: TGTGCCAGCAGCTTCCGGGGAGGGGCAGATACGCAGTATTTT.

The V call is TRBV6-5, the J call TRBJ1-5, with D tentatively TRBD1 (5 bases). The CDR3 has 11 amino acids. Deletions cut 5 bases from V and 9 bases from J, with 8 bases between. CDR1 is MNHEY, CDR2 SVGAGI, per germline. The CDR3 region has the DNA TGTGCCAGCAGTCCCGGGGGGCCCCAGCATTTT. This sequence encodes CASSPGGPQHF.

The chain uses TRBV4-2 and TRBJ2-3; 7 bases align to TRBD2. J was trimmed by 7 bases and V by 0 bases; bases with no gene match: 10. The CDR3 extends over 16 amino acids. CDR1 and CDR2 from the germline V gene are LGHNA and YNFKEQ. CDR3 amino acids: CASSQDASGAQYTQYF. Written as DNA, the CDR3 is TGTGCCAGCAGCCAAGATGCCAGCGGGGCACAATATACGCAGTATTTT.

The rearrangement links TRBV4-1 to TRBJ1-2, with a weak D call TRBD1 (6 bases). Per germline, CDR1 MGHRA and CDR2 YSYEKL. V was cut by 0 bases and J by 5 bases, with 7 bases left in between. This CDR3 comprises 13 residues. The CDR3 sequence: CASSQDTGYGYTF. The CDR3 nucleotides are TGCGCCAGCAGCCAAGATACAGGGTATGGCTACACCTTC.

The rearrangement uses TRBV6-1 and TRBJ2-2; unclear D gene. Germline CDR1 and CDR2: MNHNS and SASEGT. This CDR3 has 11 amino acids. The V and J ends lost 5 bases and 7 bases respectively, with 5 bases between them. The CDR3 DNA reads as TGTGCCAGCAGTTGGAGCGGGGAGCTGTTTTTT. Protein product: CASSWSGELFF.

The rearrangement joins TRBV19 to TRBJ2-5; the D gene is possibly TRBD2 (5 bases). Trimming removed 7 bases at V and 5 bases at J, with 20 bases between. Germline-derived CDR1 and CDR2 are LNHDA and SQIVND (reference sequence). The CDR3 runs 15 residues. The CDR3 sequence: CASTDGGPRRETQYF. The CDR3 nucleotides read TGTGCCAGTACGGACGGAGGACCACGCCGCGAGACCCAGTACTTC.

The chain combines TRBV7-2 with TRBJ1-2; D is undetermined. The CDR3 sequence is 15 residues long. The germline V and J ends were trimmed by 5 bases and 2 bases, with 15 bases remaining between them. From germline, CDR1 is SGHTA and CDR2 FQGNSA. Here the CDR3 DNA reads TGTGCCAGCAGCCCGATAGGCCGGGGAAACTATGGCTACACCTTC. Protein sequence: CASSPIGRGNYGYTF.

The V call is TRBV5-8, the J call TRBJ1-3; D gene unclear. Germline V gives CDR1 SGHTS, CDR2 YDEGEE. This CDR3 region has 14 residues. V was cut by 2 bases and J by 1 base, with 7 bases left in between. The CDR3 DNA follows: TGTGCCAGCAGCTTAAGTGCGTCTGGAAACACCATATATTTT. Translating it yields CASSLSASGNTIYF.

The rearrangement joins TRBV29-1 to TRBJ2-5; 11 nucleotides line up with TRBD1. This CDR3 comprises 14 residues. Germline V gene lookup returns CDR1 SQVTM and CDR2 ANQGSEA. J gave up 5 bases and V 4 bases, and 6 bases lay outside the gene matches. DNA of the CDR3: TGCAGCGTTGTTAGGACAGGGGGCTTGGAGACCCAGTACTTC. Translating it yields CSVVRTGGLETQYF.

CDR3 bases: TGTGCCAGCAGTTACTCGGGACAGGTTGGTAATGAGCAGTTCTTC. Its translation: CASSYSGQVGNEQFF. The chain links TRBV6-5 to TRBJ2-7; TRBD1 aligns across 8 bases. Gene TRBJ2-1 matches the end of the DNA better, so the J call may be wrong. The CDR3 extends over 15 amino acids. CDR1 and CDR2 (germline): MNHEY, SVGAGI.

The chain combines TRBV28 with TRBJ2-2, with 7 bases matching TRBD2. Germline-derived CDR1 and CDR2 are MDHEN and SYDVKM. V lost 3 bases, J lost 2 bases, and 12 bases stayed unmatched. The CDR3 has 18 amino acids. The CDR3 nucleotides are TGTGCCAGCAGTTTTTACGTCCTAGCGGCACCAAACACCGGGGAGCTGTTTTTT. It translates to CASSFYVLAAPNTGELFF.

The V gene is TRBV7-2, the J gene TRBJ2-5; 10 positions match TRBD2. CDR3 length: 16 residues. Unmatched junction bases numbered 8, after V lost 5 bases and J lost 2 bases. Germline V gene data show CDR1 as SGHTA and CDR2 as FQGNSA. As DNA, the CDR3 is TGTGCCAGCAGCAAAGGGGGTAGCGGGGGGCAAGAGACCCAGTACTTC. It yields the protein CASSKGGSGGQETQYF.

The V gene is TRBV28, the J gene TRBJ2-5, with a tentative D call TRBD2 (5 bases). With 3 bases removed from V and 1 base from J, the gap between germline ends came to 12 bases. The CDR3 length is 15 residues. The germline CDR1 and CDR2 sequences are MDHEN and SYDVKM. CDR3 sequence reads: CASSLDLRAQETQYF. CDR3 nucleotide sequence: TGTGCCAGCAGTTTGGACTTAAGGGCCCAAGAGACCCAGTACTTC.

This chain links TRBV29-1 with TRBJ2-7; 7 positions agree with TRBD1. Germline CDR1 reads SQVTM; CDR2 reads ANQGSEA. The CDR3 consists of 12 residues. Unmatched junction bases numbered 3, after V lost 4 bases and J lost 3 bases. Here the CDR3 reads CSVVDRDYEQYF. The CDR3, as DNA: TGCAGCGTTGTAGACAGGGACTACGAGCAGTACTTC.

The chain joins TRBV6-5 to TRBJ1-2; TRBD1 aligns across 7 bases. V shed 6 bases, J shed 8 bases, and the junction held 9 bases outside the gene matches. In germline, CDR1 is MNHEY, CDR2 SVGAGI. CDR3 length equals 13 residues. The CDR3 loop is CASSFKGTAGYTF. CDR3 nucleotides: TGTGCCAGCAGCTTTAAGGGGACAGCAGGCTACACCTTC.